These T cell receptor beta chains were read from a single sample in a study of T-cell memory formation after mild COVID-19. From the 5' RACE reads, TCRdb called clonotypes with MiXCR, one entry per CDR3 protein. The table lists around 250,000 distinct CDR3 sequences, around 16% of them singletons. Sequenced material: PBMCs or a T cell subset sorted from them (not recorded which). These receptor sequences come from a man aged 18 to 30 who had mild COVID-19 (a few samples of this study predate the infection). Cell type and time point are not known. The CDR3 runs from the conserved cysteine through the conserved F or W. A D gene is named only where the DNA matches it firmly. The size of a clone is reported for some rows only, either as once, few or many, or as a class for expanded clones.

CDR3nt	CDR3aa	d_gene	v_gene	j_gene	abundance
TGTGCCGCTAAGGTCGACGGTGACTATGGCTACACCTTC	CAAKVDGDYGYTF	NA	TRBV6-6	TRBJ1-2	NA
TGTGCCACCAGTGATTCCCTTGGACTAGCGGGGATTCGGACCCAGTACTTC	CATSDSLGLAGIRTQYF	TRBD2	TRBV24-1	TRBJ2-5	NA
TGCAGTGCTAAAGGGACTAGCGGCAACACAGATACGCAGTATTTT	CSAKGTSGNTDTQYF	TRBD2	TRBV20-1	TRBJ2-3	few
TGTGCCAGCAATGACAGGTGGGATTCACCCCTCCACTTT	CASNDRWDSPLHF	NA	TRBV6-2/TRBV6-3	TRBJ1-6	few
TGTGCCAGCAGCCGACTCACCCACCGTTACACAGATACGCAGTATTTT	CASSRLTHRYTDTQYF	NA	TRBV6-6	TRBJ2-3	few
TGCGCCAGCAGTCTCCAGGGCACCGGGGAGCTGTTTTTT	CASSLQGTGELFF	NA	TRBV7-3	TRBJ2-2	many
TGTGCCAGCACCATCCGACGTGGACTGTTCGGCACAGATACGCAGTATTTT	CASTIRRGLFGTDTQYF	NA	TRBV12-3/TRBV12-4	TRBJ2-3	NA
TGCGCCAGCAGCCATAACGGACGCTCTGGGGCCAACGTCCTGACTTTC	CASSHNGRSGANVLTF	NA	TRBV4-3	TRBJ2-6	few
TGCGCCAGCAGCTCCGAACAGGGGAATGAGCAGTTCTTC	CASSSEQGNEQFF	TRBD1	TRBV5-1	TRBJ2-1	NA
TGCAGCGTTCGACTGACAGGGGTAGATTACACAGATACGCAGTATTTT	CSVRLTGVDYTDTQYF	TRBD1	TRBV29-1	TRBJ2-3	many
TGCGCCAGCAGCCAAGTGGCAGGACAGGGCTACAATGAGCAGTTCTTC	CASSQVAGQGYNEQFF	TRBD1	TRBV4-3	TRBJ2-1	few
TGTGCCAGCAGCTACGACAGGGGTCCGAACACTGAAGCTTTCTTT	CASSYDRGPNTEAFF	TRBD1	TRBV6-5	TRBJ1-1	few
TGTGCCAGCAGTTCGGTCCCTAGGGATCAAGAGACCCAGTACTTC	CASSSVPRDQETQYF	NA	TRBV28	TRBJ2-5	few
TGCAGTGCTCCTACCCTATTAAGTAGCACTGAAGCTTTCTTT	CSAPTLLSSTEAFF	NA	TRBV20-1	TRBJ1-1	NA